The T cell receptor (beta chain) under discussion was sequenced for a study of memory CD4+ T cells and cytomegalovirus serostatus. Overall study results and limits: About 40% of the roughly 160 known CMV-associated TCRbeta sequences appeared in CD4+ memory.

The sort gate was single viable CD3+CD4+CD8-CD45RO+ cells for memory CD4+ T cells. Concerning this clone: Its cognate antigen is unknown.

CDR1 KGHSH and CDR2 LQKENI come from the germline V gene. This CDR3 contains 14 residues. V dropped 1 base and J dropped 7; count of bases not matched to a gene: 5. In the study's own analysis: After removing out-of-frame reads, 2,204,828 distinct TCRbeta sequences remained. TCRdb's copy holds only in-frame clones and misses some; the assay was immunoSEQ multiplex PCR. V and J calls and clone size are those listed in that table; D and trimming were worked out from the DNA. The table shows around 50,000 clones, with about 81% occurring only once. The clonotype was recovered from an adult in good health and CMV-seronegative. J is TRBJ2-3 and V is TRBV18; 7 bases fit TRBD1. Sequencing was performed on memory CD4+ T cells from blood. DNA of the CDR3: TGTGCCAGCTCACCACAGGGGGCGCAAAATACGCAGTATTTT. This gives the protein CASSPQGAQNTQYF.